Listed here is a single T cell receptor beta chain. Its antigen is unidentified. This entry is derived from a study of T cells in Graves' hyperthyroidism and ophthalmopathy. From RNA transcripts, TCR beta CDR3 regions were amplified. The HTBI primer set was used in a first-round RT-PCR of the TCR CDR3. Each CDR3 protein gets one entry after TCRdb re-called the multiplex PCR reads with MiXCR. The table records around 800,000 distinct CDR3 sequences, over 35% of them present only once. The germline V gene encodes CDR1 LNHNV and CDR2 YYDKDF (reference sequence). The CDR3 runs to 13 residues. V dropped 3 bases and J dropped 4 bases, with 9 bases sitting between them. Overall study findings and caveats: Blood also contained most expanded thyroid clonotypes above 0.001. Model predictions of ophthalmopathy came a median roughly 6.4 months before onset.

No progression to ophthalmopathy during 18 months of follow-up defined stable disease. Clinical symptoms, serum thyroxine and TRAb, thyroid ultrasound and orbital computed tomography were used for the diagnoses. The chain joins TRBV15 to TRBJ1-1; no firm D call. The origin of this receptor is a man aged 18 to 30 with Graves' hyperthyroidism. Specimen: blood. The CDR3 here is CATSRRAPTEAFF. The CDR3 DNA reads TGTGCCACCAGCAGGCGGGCCCCCACTGAAGCTTTCTTT.